This T cell receptor beta chain was sequenced in a study of shared clonotypes between healthy human individuals. Study results and caveats: A few donors shared approximately 5% of their naive CD4 clonotypes.

The germline V and J ends were trimmed by 1 base and 3 bases, with 10 bases remaining between them. Looked up from germline, CDR1 is LNHDA and CDR2 is SQIVND (reference sequence). The length of the CDR3 is 14 residues. Measured with immunoSEQ multiplex PCR; TCRdb has only the in-frame clones, and not every one. The data show around 1.5 million clones, roughly 98% seen once. Regarding this clone: Its antigen is unknown. Other DNA sequences in the sample encode the same CDR3.

The sequence was collected from a man between 25 and 39 years old in good health. The chain carries TRBV19 and TRBJ2-7; D is possibly TRBD1 (5 bases). Sequencing input: naive CD4+ T cells sorted from blood. Indicated subset: CD45RA+ positively selected. The CDR3 reads CASSIGRGGYEQYF. CDR3 nucleotides: TGTGCCAGTAGTATAGGTAGGGGTGGCTACGAGCAGTACTTC. Using reference TRBV19 and TRBJ2-7 for the parts outside the CDR3, the full variable domain is DGGITQSPKYLFRKEGQNVTLSCEQNLNHDAMYWYRQDPGQGLRLIYYSQIVNDFQKGDIAEGYSVSREKKESFPLTVTSAQKNPTAFYLCASSIGRGGYEQYFGPGTRLTVT.